The next 5 T cell receptor beta chains were all read from a single sample in a study of blood T cell repertoires in COVID-19. TCRdb keeps only in-frame clones here, not all; method: immunoSEQ multiplex PCR. This table has over 300,000 clones, 70% to 90% appearing once. Source material: PBMCs or T cells enriched from blood (not recorded which). The receptors were sampled from a woman aged 40-49 years who had recovered from COVID-19.

The J gene is TRBJ2-2, the V gene TRBV7-3, with a possible D match to TRBD1 (6 bases). The CDR3 has 14 residues. V lost 5 bases to trimming and J lost 3 bases, with 10 bases between them. CDR1 is SGHTA, CDR2 FQGTGA, per germline. The chain's CDR3 is CASSMGHDTGELFF. CDR3 bases: TGTGCCAGCAGCATGGGACACGACACCGGGGAGCTGTTTTTT.

CDR3 sequence reads: CASKEGNYGYTF. The CDR3 DNA sequence: TGTGCCAGCAAGGAGGGGAACTATGGCTACACCTTC. This chain uses TRBV6-5 with TRBJ1-2; a possible D gene is TRBD1 (5 bases). Germline CDR1 reads MNHEY; CDR2 reads SVGAGI. Trimming took off 7 bases at V and 2 bases at J, with 8 bases between the two ends. The length of the CDR3 is 12 residues.

The chain carries TRBV18 and TRBJ2-2; D might be TRBD2 (5 bases). The CDR3 runs 16 residues. CDR1 is KGHSH, CDR2 LQKENI, per germline. With 3 bases removed from V and 7 bases from J, the gap between germline ends came to 18 bases. The CDR3 is CASSPMDSWQDGELFF. The CDR3 nucleotides are TGTGCCAGCTCACCTATGGACTCATGGCAGGACGGGGAGCTGTTTTTT.

The J gene is TRBJ1-2, the V gene TRBV28; 7 nucleotides match TRBD1. V shed 5 bases, J shed 1 base, and the junction held 7 bases outside the gene matches. This CDR3 has 15 amino acids. The germline V gene encodes CDR1 MDHEN and CDR2 SYDVKM. DNA for the CDR3: TGTGCCAGCAGTGCGCGACAGGGCGGTAACTATGGCTACACCTTC. Translation gives CASSARQGGNYGYTF.

This sequence joins TRBV28 and TRBJ2-7, with TRBD1 identical over 9 bases. The germline gives CDR1 MDHEN, CDR2 SYDVKM. The CDR3 is made up of 13 amino acids. V lost 6 bases and J lost 5; bases outside the gene matches: 5. CDR3 sequence: CASSGTGRDEQYF. The CDR3 DNA reads TGTGCCAGCAGCGGGACAGGGAGGGACGAGCAGTACTTC.